This is a list of T cell receptor beta chains from one sample in a study of T cell responses to AZD1222 COVID-19 vaccine. Data came from immunoSEQ multiplex PCR; TCRdb stores just in-frame clones and leaves some out. The sample includes around 170,000 clones, 90% of them seen just once. Sequences were derived from peripheral blood, sampled on day 0 of AZD1222 vaccination. The receptor set was obtained from an adult in good health. Each CDR3 is given without its conserved first and last residue. Each record gives: V gene, CDR3 protein.

>TRBV2
ASLDSFFEKLF
>TRBV6-5
ASKEDTGELF
>TRBV5-1
ASSLEGNSYNEQF
>TRBV5-4
ASSLAGRMNTEAF
>TRBV28
ASSTPGETYNEQF
>TRBV3-1/TRBV3-2
ASSQSQGAWTEAF
>TRBV7-2
ASSPPPLYGYT
>TRBV5-1
ASSPQAGAGNTIY
>TRBV18
ASSSVDRGAEAF
>TRBV6-6
ASRPGQAFGELF
>TRBV3-1/TRBV3-2
ASSQDGRGDYEQY
>TRBV7-2
ASSFLGQGAELF
>TRBV28
ASSPWNGELF